A selection of T cell receptor beta chains follows, all from one sample in a study of cytomegalovirus exposure and HLA in healthy donors. The protocol was immunoSEQ multiplex PCR, while the TCRdb copy is restricted to in-frame clones and leaves out a portion. The sample has 120,000 or so clones, approximately 78% seen once; the top ten hold over 5%. Material for sequencing was PBMCs. The receptors stem from a woman in her forties in good health and CMV-seronegative. The CDR3 runs from the conserved cysteine through the conserved F or W. A D gene is named only where the DNA matches it firmly. Part of the rows lack a size; the others show once, few, many or a class for expanded clones.

few	-	TRBV2	TRBJ2-5	TGTGCCAGCAGAGCAGGGGGCGCGGGAGAAGAGACCCAGTACTTC	CASRAGGAGEETQYF
-	-	TRBV5-4	TRBJ1-4	TGTGCCAGCAGCTTACGGGACACCGAAAAACTGTTTTTT	CASSLRDTEKLFF
few	-	TRBV5-5	TRBJ2-5	TGTGCCAGCAGCTTGTTGGCAGGGATCATACAAGAGACCCAGTACTTC	CASSLLAGIIQETQYF
-	TRBD2	TRBV18	TRBJ2-3	TGTGCCAGCTCAAAGCGGGAGACCTTCACAGATACGCAGTATTTT	CASSKRETFTDTQYF
once	TRBD1	TRBV10-3	TRBJ1-2	TGTGCCTTCAGGGGGTCAAAAAGGACAGGGGGCGACCCGTATGGCTACACCTTC	CAFRGSKRTGGDPYGYTF
-	-	TRBV7-9	TRBJ2-2	TGTGCCAGCAGCTTAGTGGCTTCCCGACTAGAGTACACCGGGGAGCTGTTTTTT	CASSLVASRLEYTGELFF
once	TRBD1	TRBV2	TRBJ2-7	TGTGCCAGCAGTGAAGCGCTCCGACAGGGATCCGAGCAGTACTTC	CASSEALRQGSEQYF
-	TRBD1	TRBV28	TRBJ1-5	TGTGCCAGCAGTCTTTCAAGGACAGGGAAAAATCAGCCCCAGCATTTT	CASSLSRTGKNQPQHF
-	TRBD1	TRBV27	TRBJ2-7	TGTGCCAGCAGTTGGGACAGGGGGGGCGAGCAGTACTTC	CASSWDRGGEQYF
few	-	TRBV4-2	TRBJ2-1	TGTGCCAGCAGCCCTGGTTCGTCCAGGGACAATGAGCAGTTCTTC	CASSPGSSRDNEQFF
-	TRBD1	TRBV6-5	TRBJ1-2	TGTGCCAGCAGTTCCGGGACAGGGGTTTGGTATGGCTACACCTTC	CASSSGTGVWYGYTF
-	TRBD1	TRBV5-1	TRBJ2-2	TGCGCCAGCAGCCCAGGGACAGTCGGCCCGGGGGAGCTGTTTTTT	CASSPGTVGPGELFF
few	TRBD2	TRBV11-2	TRBJ2-1	TGTGCCAGCAGCCGGGCTCGGGGTAGCGGGAACAATGAGCAGTTCTTC	CASSRARGSGNNEQFF
-	TRBD1	TRBV28	TRBJ1-4	TGTGCCAGCAGTTTTATGACAGGGGGGCCTGAAAAACTGTTTTTT	CASSFMTGGPEKLFF
-	TRBD2	TRBV7-9	TRBJ2-1	TGTGCCAGCAGTCAAAGCGGGAGGGCCGGAAGTGAGCAGTTCTTC	CASSQSGRAGSEQFF
-	TRBD2	TRBV18	TRBJ2-1	TGTGCCAGCTCACACGGACTAGCGGGAATCTTCAATGAGCAGTTCTTC	CASSHGLAGIFNEQFF
few	TRBD1	TRBV19	TRBJ2-6	TGTGCCAGTAGTACTACAGGTACAGGGGCCAACGGCCTGACTTTC	CASSTTGTGANGLTF
-	-	TRBV11-2	TRBJ1-1	TGTGCCAGCAGCTTAGCCCAGGGGCAGGCTTTCTTT	CASSLAQGQAFF
-	TRBD1	TRBV5-1	TRBJ2-7	TGCGCCAGCAGCTCCACCGGGACAGGGGCAGCCTACGAGCAGTACTTC	CASSSTGTGAAYEQYF
-	-	TRBV27	TRBJ1-4	TGTGCCAGCAGCATTAGGGGTGAAAAACTGTTTTTT	CASSIRGEKLFF
-	-	TRBV28	TRBJ1-1	TGTGCCAGCAGTTTTAGGAGGAACACTGAAGCTTTCTTT	CASSFRRNTEAFF
-	TRBD1	TRBV5-1	TRBJ1-2	TGCGCCAGCAGCTTGTGGCGACAGGGCGATGGCTACACCTTC	CASSLWRQGDGYTF
-	TRBD2	TRBV7-8	TRBJ2-1	TGTGCCAGCAGCTTGACTAGCTTGGGAGTCGATGAGCAGTTCTTC	CASSLTSLGVDEQFF
-	-	TRBV5-1	TRBJ2-1	TGCGCCAGCAGCTTATCTAGGAGCTCCTACAATGAGCAGTTCTTC	CASSLSRSSYNEQFF
-	-	TRBV28	TRBJ2-4	TGTGCCAGCAGTCCCCGCAGGGGTTCCAAAAACAGTCAGTACTTC	CASSPRRGSKNSQYF
once	-	TRBV10-3	TRBJ1-1	TGTGCCATCGCGCTCCAAATGAACACTGAAGCTTTCTTT	CAIALQMNTEAFF
few	-	TRBV7-9	TRBJ2-1	TGTGCCAGCAGCTTAGACCCGGGAGTGAACAATGAGCAGTTCTTC	CASSLDPGVNNEQFF